This TCR beta chain was documented in a study of T cells in Graves' hyperthyroidism and ophthalmopathy. Across the whole study: Peripheral blood sampling occurred at initial diagnosis, before any treatment. Study-level points and caveats: Ophthalmopathy could be told apart from stable hyperthyroidism with a 13 V-J model.

The study excluded patients with uncontrolled infection, other autoimmune disease, pregnancy or lactation. The authors obtained PBMCs from 7.5 to 10 ml of fresh peripheral blood. The TCR beta CDR3 regions underwent amplification using RNA transcripts as the source. Carried out on the TCR CDR3, a first-round RT-PCR used the HTBI primer set. TCRdb analysed the multiplex PCR reads with MiXCR anew, one entry per CDR3 protein. The sample contains nearly 600,000 distinct CDR3 sequences, approximately 15% of which appear only once. V was shortened by 5 bases and J by 7 bases, with 18 bases between the two germline ends. The CDR3 extends over 15 amino acids. Germline V gives CDR1 MDHEN, CDR2 SYDVKM. Many counts were recorded for this clonotype. The antigen remains undetermined.

The receptor was derived from a woman younger than 30 with Graves' ophthalmopathy. Sequenced material: blood. This chain joins TRBV28 and TRBJ2-1, with D tentatively TRBD1 (5 bases). CDR3 in DNA: TGTGCCAGCAGTATGACAGCTCTCGCCCTAAATGAGCAGTTCTTC. Translated, it gives CASSMTALALNEQFF.